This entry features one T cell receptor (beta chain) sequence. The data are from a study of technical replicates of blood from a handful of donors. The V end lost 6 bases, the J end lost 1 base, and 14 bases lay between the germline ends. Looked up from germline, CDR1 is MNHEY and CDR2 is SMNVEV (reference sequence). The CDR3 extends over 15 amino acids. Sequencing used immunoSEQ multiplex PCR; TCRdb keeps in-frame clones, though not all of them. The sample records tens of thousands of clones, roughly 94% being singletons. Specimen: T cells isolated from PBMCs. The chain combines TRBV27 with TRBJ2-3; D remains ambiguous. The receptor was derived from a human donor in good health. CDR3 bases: TGTGCCAGCAGCTTAGAGGCCTCTGGCACAGATACGCAGTATTTT. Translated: CASSLEASGTDTQYF.